These 18 T cell receptor beta chains were all obtained from the same sample, sequenced in a study of CD8+CD57+ T cells in acquired aplastic anemia. The template used for profiling TCR beta VDJ and CDR3 was genomic DNA. TCRdb re-called the reads with MiXCR, one entry per CDR3 protein. The sample yields roughly 190,000 distinct CDR3 sequences, under 55% seen once. Before being chosen for sequencing, patients had shown CD8+CD57+ cell expansion by flow cytometry. The sequenced sample consisted of sorted CD4+, CD8+, or CD8+CD57+ T cells (not recorded which) from PBMCs. All receptors come from a human donor with aplastic anemia.

This chain uses TRBV15 with TRBJ1-5; D unclear. In germline, CDR1 is LNHNV, CDR2 YYDKDF (reference sequence). There are 14 residues in the CDR3. Trimming pared 1 base from V and 4 bases from J, leaving 8 bases between. The DNA of the CDR3 is TGTGCCACCAGCAGAGCGGCCCCGAATCAGCCCCAGCATTTT. Translated: CATSRAAPNQPQHF.

This clonotype was detected many times. This chain joins TRBV20-1 and TRBJ2-1; D is possibly TRBD2 (5 bases). CDR1 is DFQATT, CDR2 SNEGSKA, per germline (reference sequence). This CDR3 has 16 amino acids. The ends were cut back, 2 bases at V and 0 bases at J, with 14 bases in the middle. The CDR3 nucleotides are TGCAGTGCTAGACCCGAGCGGAGGAGCTCCTACAATGAGCAGTTCTTC. This encodes CSARPERRSSYNEQFF.

Concerning this clonotype: A read error may be the cause here, since a much bigger clone is one base away. The chain combines TRBV2 with TRBJ2-7, with D perhaps matching TRBD2 (6 bases). The CDR3 has 14 amino acids. V lost 7 bases, J lost 5 bases, and 18 bases lay in between. Germline lookup yields CDR1 SNHLY and CDR2 FYNNEI. The CDR3 DNA follows: TGTGCCAGCACCCAGACTAGGCCCCCCCACGAGCAGTACTTC. Its translation is CASTQTRPPHEQYF.

V and J are TRBV20-1 and TRBJ1-5; 9 nucleotides align to TRBD1. This CDR3 has 14 amino acids. Per germline, CDR1 DFQATT and CDR2 SNEGSKA (reference sequence). The trim removed 6 bases at V and 5 bases at J, leaving 8 bases unmatched. The CDR3 region has the DNA TGCAGTGCCAGGAGGGACAGGGAGGATCAGCCCCAGCATTTT. The encoded protein is CSARRDREDQPQHF.

J is TRBJ2-7 and V is TRBV19, with 8 bases fitting TRBD1. Germline assignment: CDR1 LNHDA and CDR2 SQIVND (reference sequence). The V segment lost 5 bases and the J segment 3 bases; nucleotides outside the gene matches: 9. The CDR3 runs to 15 residues. CDR3 nucleotides: TGTGCCAGTAGTTTATCCGGGACAGGAATCTACGAGCAGTACTTC. The encoded protein is CASSLSGTGIYEQYF.

This clonotype came up a few times. Sequence at one end of the junction differs from germline and may be a read error. The gene calls are TRBV30 and TRBJ1-2, with D unclear. The CDR3 contains 14 residues. Germline assignment: CDR1 GTSNPN and CDR2 SVGIG (reference sequence). CDR3 region: CAWSVRHQVAALAF. The CDR3 DNA follows: TGTGCCTGGAGTGTTAGACATCAAGTGGCAGCTTTGGCCTTC.

The rearrangement joins TRBV7-1 to TRBJ2-3; 7 bases agree with TRBD2. TRBV7-1 is treated as an ORF (open reading frame) with a function not yet certain. The CDR3 extends over 15 amino acids. V was clipped by 0 bases and J by 2 bases; unmatched bases: 2. CDR3 nucleotide sequence: TGTGCCAGCAGCTCAGCAGCGGGGCCCACAGATACGCAGTATTTT. Amino acids: CASSSAAGPTDTQYF.

This clonotype was seen repeatedly, ten times or more. V usage is TRBV11-3 and J usage is TRBJ1-1; no firm D call. The CDR3 length is 12 residues. V gave up 4 bases and J gave up 0 bases, with 3 bases separating them. Germline CDR1 reads SGHNT; CDR2 reads YENEEA. The CDR3 DNA follows: TGTGCCAGCAGCTCGATGAACACTGAAGCTTTCTTT. Translating gives CASSSMNTEAFF.

This clonotype was counted ten times or more. J is TRBJ2-7 and V is TRBV5-6; the D gene could be TRBD1 or TRBD2 (6 bases each). V lost 1 base to trimming and J lost 4 bases, with 12 bases between them. This CDR3 is 14 amino acids long. CDR1 and CDR2 (germline): SGHDT, YYEEEE. The CDR3 region has the DNA TGTGCCAGCAGCTTGAGGGGGGTGAAATACGAGCAGTACTTC. It is translated as CASSLRGVKYEQYF.

This clonotype was recorded once. The chain couples TRBV10-3 to TRBJ1-1; 8 positions match TRBD1. Germline-derived CDR1 and CDR2 are ENHRY and SYGVKD. The ends lost 10 bases at V and 6 bases at J; junction bases unmatched: 10. This CDR3 contains 13 residues. The CDR3 loop reads CATRGQARSEAFF. For the CDR3, the DNA is TGTGCCACGAGGGGACAGGCTCGGTCTGAAGCTTTCTTT.

A few counts support this clonotype. V gene TRBV10-3 combines with J gene TRBJ2-7; no clear D. Germline-derived CDR1 and CDR2 are ENHRY and SYGVKD. With 11 bases removed from V and 2 bases from J, the gap between germline ends came to 22 bases. This CDR3 is built from 15 residues. The CDR3, as DNA: TGTGCCGTGAGAACGTCAGAGGAGATAGCCTACGAGCAGTACTTC. Residues: CAVRTSEEIAYEQYF.

The V call is TRBV24-1, the J call TRBJ1-6; no clear D gene. Germline V gene lookup returns CDR1 KGHDR and CDR2 SFDVKD. The V end was cut by 4 bases, the J end by 0 bases, with 6 bases between. CDR3 length: 15 amino acids. CDR3 in DNA: TGTGCCACCAGTGAGGGAGGCTCCTATAATTCACCCCTCCACTTT. It is translated as CATSEGGSYNSPLHF.

The chain joins TRBV2 to TRBJ1-1; no definite D call. There are 10 residues in the CDR3. CDR1 and CDR2 from the germline V gene are SNHLY and FYNNEI. The V end was cut by 6 bases, the J end by 10 bases, with 9 bases between. The DNA for the CDR3 is TGTGCCAGCAGGATCTCTGGAGCTTTCTTT. Translation: CASRISGAFF.

Many counts were recorded for this clonotype. The CDR3 loop reads CASSYNSGRGNEQFF. The CDR3 bases are TGTGCCAGCAGCTATAATAGCGGGAGAGGGAATGAGCAGTTCTTC. The chain employs TRBV7-6 and TRBJ2-1; 9 bases line up with TRBD2. The CDR3 spans 15 residues. The V gene end was trimmed by 4 bases and the J gene end by 7 bases; junction bases not matched to a gene: 8. CDR1 is SGHVS and CDR2 is FNYEAQ in the germline V gene.

The chain recombines TRBV15 with TRBJ1-4, with a weak D call TRBD1 (5 bases). Germline CDR1 reads LNHNV; CDR2 reads YYDKDF (reference sequence). CDR3 size: 14 residues. V lost 1 base to trimming and J lost 6 bases, with 9 bases between them. CDR3 sequence reads: CATSRGGADEKLFF. The CDR3 nucleotides are TGTGCCACCAGCAGAGGAGGGGCGGATGAAAAACTGTTTTTT.

This clonotype was recorded many times. The genes are TRBV10-3 and TRBJ2-5; D is undetermined. Trimming stripped 5 bases from V and 1 base from J, with 17 bases between. CDR1 and CDR2 (germline): ENHRY, SYGVKD. The CDR3 extends over 16 amino acids. The CDR3 coding sequence is TGTGCCATCAGTCGTGGTCCCCGGGTCCCCCAAGAGACCCAGTACTTC. It codes for CAISRGPRVPQETQYF.

The DNA of the CDR3 is TGCGCCGCGGGACAGGGATGGTCTCGGCCCCAGCATTTT. Translating it yields CAAGQGWSRPQHF. J is TRBJ1-5 and V is TRBV10-2, with TRBD1 identical over 9 bases. This CDR3 comprises 13 residues. J gave up 9 bases and V 11 bases, and 11 bases lay outside the gene matches. Germline lookup yields CDR1 WSHSY and CDR2 SAAADI.

This chain uses TRBV10-2 with TRBJ1-4; 10 bases match TRBD1. CDR1 is WSHSY, CDR2 SAAADI, per germline. This CDR3 spans 17 amino acids. J lost 0 bases, V lost 6 bases, and 7 bases had no gene match. The CDR3 sequence: CASRSGQGLATNEKLFF. The CDR3, as DNA: TGCGCCAGCAGATCGGGACAGGGGCTGGCAACTAATGAAAAACTGTTTTTT.